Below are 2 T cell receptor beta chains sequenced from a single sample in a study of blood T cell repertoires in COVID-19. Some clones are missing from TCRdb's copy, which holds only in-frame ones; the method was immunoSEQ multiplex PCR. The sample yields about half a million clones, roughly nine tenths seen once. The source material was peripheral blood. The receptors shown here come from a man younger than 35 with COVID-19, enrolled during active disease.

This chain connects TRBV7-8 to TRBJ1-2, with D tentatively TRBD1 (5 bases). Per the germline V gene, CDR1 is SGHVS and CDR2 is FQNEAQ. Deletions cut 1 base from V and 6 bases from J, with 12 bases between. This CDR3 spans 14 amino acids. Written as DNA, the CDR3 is TGTGCCAGCAGCTTAGATCAACAGGTAGATGGCTACACCTTC. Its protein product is CASSLDQQVDGYTF.

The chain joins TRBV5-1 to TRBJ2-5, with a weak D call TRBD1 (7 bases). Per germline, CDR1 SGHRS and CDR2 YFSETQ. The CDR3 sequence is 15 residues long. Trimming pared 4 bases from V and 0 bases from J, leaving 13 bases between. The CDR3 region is CASSPGGSYQETQYF. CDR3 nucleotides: TGCGCCAGCAGCCCAGGGGGGTCGTACCAAGAGACCCAGTACTTC.